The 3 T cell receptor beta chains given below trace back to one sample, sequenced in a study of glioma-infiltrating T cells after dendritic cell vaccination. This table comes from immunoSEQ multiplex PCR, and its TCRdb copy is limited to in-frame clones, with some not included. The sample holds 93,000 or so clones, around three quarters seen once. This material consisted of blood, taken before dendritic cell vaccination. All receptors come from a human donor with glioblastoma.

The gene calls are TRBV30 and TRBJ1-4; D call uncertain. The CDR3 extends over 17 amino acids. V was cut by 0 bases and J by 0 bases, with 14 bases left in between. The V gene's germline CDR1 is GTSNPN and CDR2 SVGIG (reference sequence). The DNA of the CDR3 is TGTGCCTGGAGTGTACCGCTTACAATAACAACTAATGAAAAACTGTTTTTT. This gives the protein CAWSVPLTITTNEKLFF.

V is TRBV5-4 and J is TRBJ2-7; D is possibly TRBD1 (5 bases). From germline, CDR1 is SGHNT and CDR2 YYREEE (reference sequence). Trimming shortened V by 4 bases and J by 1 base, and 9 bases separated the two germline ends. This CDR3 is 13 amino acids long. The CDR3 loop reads CASSPGRSYEQYF. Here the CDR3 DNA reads TGTGCCAGCAGCCCAGGGCGTTCCTACGAGCAGTACTTC. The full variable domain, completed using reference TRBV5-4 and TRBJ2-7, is ETGVTQSPTHLIKTRGQQVTLRCSSQSGHNTVSWYQQALGQGPQFIFQYYREEENGRGNFPPRFSGLQFPNYSSELNVNALELDDSALYLCASSPGRSYEQYFGPGTRLTVT.

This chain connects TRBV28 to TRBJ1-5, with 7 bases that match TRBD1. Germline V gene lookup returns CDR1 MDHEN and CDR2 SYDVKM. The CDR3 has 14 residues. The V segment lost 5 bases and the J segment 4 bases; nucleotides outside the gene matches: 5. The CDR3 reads CASSPGQLNQPQHF. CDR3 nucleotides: TGTGCCAGCAGTCCGGGACAGCTAAATCAGCCCCAGCATTTT.